This entry lists 5 T cell receptor beta chains sequenced from one sample in a study of T cells after yellow fever vaccination. TCRdb independently ran MiXCR on the 5' RACE reads; one entry per CDR3 protein. The table records 120,000 or so distinct CDR3 sequences, about 7.8% of them present only once. Sequencing used CD4+ T cells sorted from PBMCs, obtained 35 to 50 days after the first yellow fever vaccination. All receptors come from a young man who received the YFV17D yellow fever vaccine.

This clonotype was detected many times. The chain couples TRBV6-1 to TRBJ1-1; unclear D gene. CDR1 and CDR2 (germline): MNHNS, SASEGT. The length of the CDR3 is 16 residues. The V end was cut by 4 bases, the J end by 8 bases, with 23 bases between. The CDR3 loop is CASSASAPGPVGEAFF. In DNA form, the CDR3 reads TGTGCCAGCAGTGCTTCGGCCCCTGGGCCGGTAGGCGAAGCTTTCTTT.

About this clonotype itself: A single base separates this from a much larger clone, so it may be a read error. This rearrangement joins TRBV11-2 to TRBJ1-4; D remains unclear. The CDR3 extends over 13 amino acids. CDR1 and CDR2 (germline): SGHAT, FQNNGV. Here the CDR3 reads CAGSLVLNEKLFF. The CDR3 DNA reads TGTGCCGGCAGCTTGGTCCTGAATGAAAAACTGTTTTTT.

There are many counts of this clonotype. The rearrangement uses TRBV5-8 and TRBJ1-1; no reliable D call. Germline CDR1 reads SGHTS; CDR2 reads YDEGEE. Trimming took 4 bases from V and 3 from J, leaving 4 bases between them. CDR3 length: 11 amino acids. The CDR3 bases are TGTGCCAGCAGCCAAGACACTGAAGCTTTCTTT. It specifies CASSQDTEAFF.

The table lists this clonotype with many counts. The chain employs TRBV6-1 and TRBJ2-7, with 9 bases identical to TRBD2. This CDR3 spans 16 amino acids. Germline V gene sequence: CDR1 MNHNS, CDR2 SASEGT. V lost 5 bases, J lost 2 bases, and 10 bases stayed unmatched. The CDR3 region is CASSRRGRGGPYEQYV. As DNA, the CDR3 is TGTGCCAGCAGTCGAAGGGGGCGGGGGGGCCCCTACGAGCAGTACGTC.

This clonotype appeared a few times. This sequence joins TRBV5-1 and TRBJ2-1; D unclear. The CDR3 is made up of 16 amino acids. The germline V gene encodes CDR1 SGHRS and CDR2 YFSETQ. V gave up 1 base and J gave up 4 bases, with 15 bases separating them. CDR3 sequence: CASSLPAKRLYNEQFF. The DNA for the CDR3 is TGCGCCAGCAGCTTGCCAGCGAAGCGATTATACAATGAGCAGTTCTTC.